A selection of T cell receptor beta chains follows, all from one sample in a study of OX40 agonist ivuxolimab in advanced cancers. This table comes from immunoSEQ multiplex PCR, and its TCRdb copy is limited to in-frame clones, with some not included. This table has about 27,000 clones, around nine tenths appearing once. Source: CD4+ or CD8+ T cells sorted from blood, taken in a trial of the OX40 agonist ivuxolimab. All receptors come from an adult with an advanced solid tumor such as melanoma, head and neck, liver or kidney cancer. The CDR3 runs from the conserved cysteine through the conserved F or W. Fields, in order: J gene, V gene, clone size, D gene, CDR3 protein, CDR3 DNA. The D gene is left open where the match is weak. Size tells how often a clone was seen (once, few, many) or the class of an expanded clone, and some rows leave it out.

>TRBJ2-5|TRBV6-5|NA|NA
CASSYLGEETQYF
TGTGCCAGCAGTTATCTGGGGGAAGAGACCCAGTACTTC
>TRBJ2-2|TRBV30|NA|NA
CASTVRTGNTGELFF
TGTGCCTCTACTGTGCGAACAGGCAACACCGGGGAGCTGTTTTTT
>TRBJ1-1|TRBV5-1|NA|NA
CASSLGQGISTEAFF
TGCGCCAGCAGCTTGGGGCAGGGGATTAGCACTGAAGCTTTCTTT
>TRBJ2-5|TRBV9|NA|TRBD1
CASSVDRGETQYF
TGTGCCAGCAGCGTAGACAGGGGAGAGACCCAGTACTTC
>TRBJ1-1|TRBV28|NA|TRBD1
CASSSGGRWTEAFF
TGTGCCAGCAGTTCAGGGGGACGGTGGACTGAAGCTTTCTTT
>TRBJ2-7|TRBV9|NA|TRBD2
CASSPRAGEGFDEQYF
TGTGCCAGCAGCCCCCGAGCGGGAGAGGGGTTTGACGAGCAGTACTTC
>TRBJ2-2|TRBV7-3|few|NA
CASSSHSGQDGELFF
TGTGCCAGCAGCTCCCACTCGGGGCAGGACGGGGAGCTGTTTTTT
>TRBJ1-2|TRBV7-8|NA|TRBD1
CASSPGTGINGYTF
TGTGCCAGCAGCCCCGGGACAGGGATTAATGGCTACACCTTC
>TRBJ1-1|TRBV6-1|NA|NA
CASSPPQGGTEAFF
TGTGCCAGCAGTCCACCACAGGGAGGCACTGAAGCTTTCTTT
>TRBJ2-1|TRBV7-9|NA|NA
CASSSGQKVYNEQFF
TGTGCCAGCAGCTCCGGACAGAAAGTCTACAATGAGCAGTTCTTC
>TRBJ1-3|TRBV21-1|NA|NA
CASTHTRGRDGNTIYF
TGTGCCAGCACCCACACCAGGGGGCGCGACGGGAACACCATATATTTT
>TRBJ1-1|TRBV5-8|NA|TRBD1
CASSLGQGHTEAFF
TGTGCCAGCAGCTTAGGACAGGGGCACACTGAAGCTTTCTTT
>TRBJ2-1|TRBV25-1|NA|TRBD1
CASSDGTGGNEQFF
TGTGCCAGCAGTGACGGGACAGGGGGCAATGAGCAGTTCTTC
>TRBJ2-2|TRBV7-2|NA|TRBD2
CASSERLAGGQTNTGELFF
TGTGCCAGCAGCGAGAGACTAGCGGGGGGCCAAACGAACACCGGGGAGCTGTTTTTT
>TRBJ2-5|TRBV1|NA|NA
CTTPTSGQETQYF
TGCACCACACCGACTAGCGGACAAGAGACCCAGTACTTC
>TRBJ2-1|TRBV4-3|few|TRBD1
CASSQEIGGAYNEQFF
TGCGCCAGCAGCCAAGAAATAGGGGGCGCCTACAATGAGCAGTTCTTC
>TRBJ1-1|TRBV7-9|NA|NA
CASSLVKSGNTEAFF
TGTGCCAGCAGCTTAGTGAAGTCAGGGAACACTGAAGCTTTCTTT
>TRBJ1-4|TRBV27|NA|NA
CASSLFGQGDEKLFF
TGTGCCAGCAGTTTATTCGGCCAGGGAGACGAAAAACTGTTTTTT
>TRBJ1-5|TRBV6-1|once|NA
CASSEYPAGLDYQPQHF
TGTGCCAGCAGTGAATACCCGGCAGGGCTTGACTATCAGCCCCAGCATTTT
>TRBJ2-7|TRBV6-5|NA|NA
CASSYSRGWEQYF
TGTGCCAGCAGTTACTCGAGGGGGTGGGAGCAGTACTTC
>TRBJ2-1|TRBV6-1|NA|NA
CASSEETSSYNEQFF
TGTGCCAGCAGTGAAGAGACTAGCTCCTACAATGAGCAGTTCTTC
>TRBJ1-1|TRBV30|NA|NA
CAWSTHTNSEAFF
TGTGCCTGGAGTACTCACACTAACTCTGAAGCTTTCTTT
>TRBJ2-7|TRBV19|NA|NA
CASSFRTPSYEQYF
TGTGCCAGTAGTTTCCGGACACCCTCCTACGAGCAGTACTTC
>TRBJ1-5|TRBV7-2|NA|NA
CASSLGGSQPQHF
TGTGCCAGCAGCTTGGGTGGATCTCAGCCCCAGCATTTT
>TRBJ2-7|TRBV27|NA|NA
CATRGEAYEQYF
TGTGCCACCCGCGGGGAGGCTTACGAGCAGTACTTC
>TRBJ2-7|TRBV15|NA|NA
CATRPTESSYEQYF
TGTGCCACCCGTCCTACCGAGAGCTCCTACGAGCAGTACTTC
>TRBJ2-5|TRBV5-6|NA|TRBD2
CASSYGTSGAETQYF
TGTGCCAGCAGCTATGGGACTAGCGGGGCGGAGACCCAGTACTTC
>TRBJ1-1|TRBV19|NA|NA
CASSISIEGAEAFF
TGTGCCAGTAGTATAAGTATCGAAGGCGCTGAAGCTTTCTTT
>TRBJ2-5|TRBV28|once|TRBD2
CASKEIAGGYQETQYF
TGTGCCAGCAAGGAGATAGCGGGAGGTTACCAAGAGACCCAGTACTTC
>TRBJ1-2|TRBV4-1|NA|NA
CASSPLDGYYGYTF
TGCGCCAGCAGTCCCCTAGACGGATACTATGGCTACACCTTC
>TRBJ1-2|TRBV6-5|NA|NA
CASSYGHNYGYTF
TGTGCCAGCAGTTACGGACACAACTATGGCTACACCTTC
>TRBJ1-1|TRBV28|once|TRBD1
CASSMGQFYTEAFF
TGTGCCAGCAGCATGGGACAGTTCTACACTGAAGCTTTCTTT
>TRBJ1-2|TRBV9|NA|TRBD1
CASSVGTGWGYGYTF
TGTGCCAGCAGCGTCGGGACAGGCTGGGGTTATGGCTACACCTTC
>TRBJ1-6|TRBV19|NA|NA
CASTLGPLYNSPLHF
TGTGCCAGTACCTTGGGACCGCTGTATAATTCACCCCTCCACTTT
>TRBJ2-3|TRBV7-2|NA|NA
CASSLVGDLIPDTQYF
TGTGCCAGCAGCTTAGTGGGGGACCTCATACCAGATACGCAGTATTTT
>TRBJ2-3|TRBV2|NA|NA
CASTKVPGPITDTQYF
TGTGCCAGCACGAAAGTCCCGGGACCGATCACAGATACGCAGTATTTT
>TRBJ2-2|TRBV11-3|NA|NA
CASSLRATGELFF
TGTGCCAGCAGCCTCCGGGCCACCGGGGAGCTGTTTTTT
>TRBJ2-7|TRBV21-1|few|NA
CASKPGPYKYEQYF
TGTGCCAGCAAACCCGGACCGTACAAATACGAGCAGTACTTC
>TRBJ1-1|TRBV27|few|NA
CASSLGGSLTEAFF
TGTGCCAGCAGTTTAGGGGGCAGCCTGACTGAAGCTTTCTTT
>TRBJ1-1|TRBV30|few|NA
CAWSAPGVRTEAFF
TGTGCCTGGAGTGCCCCAGGGGTAAGGACTGAAGCTTTCTTT
>TRBJ2-7|TRBV27|NA|TRBD2
CASSPRTSGSSYEQYF
TGTGCCAGCAGTCCCCGGACTAGCGGGAGCTCCTACGAGCAGTACTTC
>TRBJ2-1|TRBV7-3|NA|TRBD2
CASSLAGGPYNEQFF
TGTGCCAGCAGCCTAGCGGGGGGGCCGTACAATGAGCAGTTCTTC
>TRBJ2-7|TRBV7-7|once|NA
CASSFLKLGQYF
TGTGCTAGCAGCTTTTTGAAGTTAGGGCAGTACTTC
>TRBJ2-7|TRBV11-2|NA|NA
CASSLAYEQYF
TGTGCCAGCAGCTTAGCCTACGAGCAGTACTTC
>TRBJ2-7|TRBV6-1|NA|NA
CASSEPTGQYF
TGTGCCAGCAGTGAGCCGACAGGGCAGTACTTC
>TRBJ2-1|TRBV11-3|NA|TRBD2
CASSLGTSGLIYNEQFF
TGTGCCAGCAGCTTAGGGACTAGCGGGCTAATCTACAATGAGCAGTTCTTC
>TRBJ2-7|TRBV6-6|few|NA
CATQLERGYEQYF
TGTGCCACCCAGTTAGAAAGGGGTTACGAGCAGTACTTC
>TRBJ1-2|TRBV20-1|NA|NA
CSAAPGGYTF
TGCAGTGCTGCGCCAGGTGGCTACACCTTC
>TRBJ1-5|TRBV28|NA|NA
CASSLSGRNQPQHF
TGTGCCAGCAGTTTATCAGGACGCAATCAGCCCCAGCATTTT